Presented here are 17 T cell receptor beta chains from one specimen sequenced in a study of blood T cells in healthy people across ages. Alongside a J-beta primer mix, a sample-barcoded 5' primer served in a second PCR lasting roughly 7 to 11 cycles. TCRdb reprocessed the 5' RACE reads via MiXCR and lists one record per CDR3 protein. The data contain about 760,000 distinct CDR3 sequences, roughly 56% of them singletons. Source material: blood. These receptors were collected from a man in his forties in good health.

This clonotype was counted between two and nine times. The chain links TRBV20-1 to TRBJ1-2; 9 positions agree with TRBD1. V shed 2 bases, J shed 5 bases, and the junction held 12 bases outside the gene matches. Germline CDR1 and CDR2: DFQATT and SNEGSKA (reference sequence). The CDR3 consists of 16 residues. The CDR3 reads CSARLTQGAFSYGYTF. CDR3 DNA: TGCAGTGCTAGACTTACACAGGGGGCGTTCTCGTATGGCTACACCTTC.

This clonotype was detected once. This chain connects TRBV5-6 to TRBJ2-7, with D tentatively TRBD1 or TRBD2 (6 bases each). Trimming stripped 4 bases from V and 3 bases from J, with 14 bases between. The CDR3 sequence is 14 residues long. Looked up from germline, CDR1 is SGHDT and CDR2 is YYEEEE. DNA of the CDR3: TGTGCCAGCAGCGGGAGGACAGACTACTACGAGCAGTACTTC. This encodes CASSGRTDYYEQYF.

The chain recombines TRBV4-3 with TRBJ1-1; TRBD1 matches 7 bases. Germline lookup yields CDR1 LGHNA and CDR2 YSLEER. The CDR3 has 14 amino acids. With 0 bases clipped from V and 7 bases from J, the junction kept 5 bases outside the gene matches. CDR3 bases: TGCGCCAGCAGCCAAGATTGGACAGGAGGTGAAGCTTTCTTT. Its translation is CASSQDWTGGEAFF.

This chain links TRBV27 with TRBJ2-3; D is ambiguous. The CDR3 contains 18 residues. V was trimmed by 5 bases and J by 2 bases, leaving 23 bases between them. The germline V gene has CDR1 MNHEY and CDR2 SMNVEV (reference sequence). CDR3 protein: CASSAQVPLRVLTDTQYF. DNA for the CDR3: TGTGCCAGCAGTGCCCAGGTCCCGCTTCGGGTGCTCACAGATACGCAGTATTTT.

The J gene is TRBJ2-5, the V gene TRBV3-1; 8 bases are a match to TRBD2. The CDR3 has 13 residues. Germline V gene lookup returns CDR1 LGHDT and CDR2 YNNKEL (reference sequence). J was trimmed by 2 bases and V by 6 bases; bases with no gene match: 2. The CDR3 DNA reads TGTGCCAGCAGGACTAGCGTTCAAGAGACCCAGTACTTC. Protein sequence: CASRTSVQETQYF.

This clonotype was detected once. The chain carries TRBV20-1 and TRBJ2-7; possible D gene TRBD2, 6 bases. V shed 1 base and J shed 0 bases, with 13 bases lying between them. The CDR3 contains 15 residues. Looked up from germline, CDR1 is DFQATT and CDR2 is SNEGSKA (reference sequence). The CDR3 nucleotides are TGCAGTGCTAGAGTTTTCCGGGAGAGCTCCTACGAGCAGTACTTC. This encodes CSARVFRESSYEQYF.

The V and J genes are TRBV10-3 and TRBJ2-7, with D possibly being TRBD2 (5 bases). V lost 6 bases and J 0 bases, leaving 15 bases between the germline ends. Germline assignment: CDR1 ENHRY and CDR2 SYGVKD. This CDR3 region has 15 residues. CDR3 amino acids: CAISRWTSSSYEQYF. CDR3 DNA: TGTGCCATCAGCCGATGGACTTCTAGCTCCTACGAGCAGTACTTC.

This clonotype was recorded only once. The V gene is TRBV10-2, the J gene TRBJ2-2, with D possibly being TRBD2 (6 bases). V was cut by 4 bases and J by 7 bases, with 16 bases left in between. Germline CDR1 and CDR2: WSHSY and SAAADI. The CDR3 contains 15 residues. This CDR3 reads CASSGTGADVGELFF. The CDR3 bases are TGCGCCAGCAGTGGGACGGGAGCGGATGTCGGGGAGCTGTTTTTT.

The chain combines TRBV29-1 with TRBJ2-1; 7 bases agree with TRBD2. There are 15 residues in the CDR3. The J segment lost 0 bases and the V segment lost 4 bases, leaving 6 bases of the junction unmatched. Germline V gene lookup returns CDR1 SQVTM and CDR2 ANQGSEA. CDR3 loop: CSVGPRGSSYNEQFF. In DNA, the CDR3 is TGCAGCGTTGGCCCGCGGGGGAGCTCCTACAATGAGCAGTTCTTC.

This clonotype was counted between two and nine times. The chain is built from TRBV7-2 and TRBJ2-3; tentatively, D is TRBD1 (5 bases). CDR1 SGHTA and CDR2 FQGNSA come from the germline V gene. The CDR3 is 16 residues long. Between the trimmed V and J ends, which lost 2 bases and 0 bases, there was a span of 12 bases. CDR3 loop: CASSLFIDSSTDTQYF. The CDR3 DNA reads TGTGCCAGCAGCTTATTTATCGACAGTAGCACAGATACGCAGTATTTT. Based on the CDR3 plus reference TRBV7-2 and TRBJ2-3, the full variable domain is GAGVSQSPSNKVTEKGKDVELRCDPISGHTALYWYRQSLGQGLEFLIYFQGNSAPDKSGLPSDRFSAERTGGSVSTLTIQRTQQEDSAVYLCASSLFIDSSTDTQYFGPGTRLTVL.

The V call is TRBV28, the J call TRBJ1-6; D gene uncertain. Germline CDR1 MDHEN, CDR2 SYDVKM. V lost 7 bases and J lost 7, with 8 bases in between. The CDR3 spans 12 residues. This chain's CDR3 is CASKTANSPLHF. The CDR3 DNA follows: TGTGCCAGCAAGACGGCAAATTCACCCCTCCACTTT.

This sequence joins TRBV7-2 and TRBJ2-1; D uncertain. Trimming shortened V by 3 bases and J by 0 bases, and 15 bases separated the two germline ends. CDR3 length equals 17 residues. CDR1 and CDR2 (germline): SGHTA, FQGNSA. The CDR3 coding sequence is TGTGCCAGCAGCTTTTCGCCCCACCCCAACTCCTACAATGAGCAGTTCTTC. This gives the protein CASSFSPHPNSYNEQFF.

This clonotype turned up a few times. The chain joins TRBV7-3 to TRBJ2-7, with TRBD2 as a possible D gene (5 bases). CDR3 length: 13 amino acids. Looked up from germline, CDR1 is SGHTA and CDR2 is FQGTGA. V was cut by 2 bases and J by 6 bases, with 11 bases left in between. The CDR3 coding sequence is TGTGCCAGCAGCTTATCCCCTAGCTCCGAGCAGTACTTC. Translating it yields CASSLSPSSEQYF. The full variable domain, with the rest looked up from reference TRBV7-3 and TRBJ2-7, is GAGVSQTPSNKVTEKGKYVELRCDPISGHTALYWYRQSLGQGPEFLIYFQGTGAADDSGLPNDRFFAVRPEGSVSTLKIQRTERGDSAVYLCASSLSPSSEQYFGPGTRLTVT.

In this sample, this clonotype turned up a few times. CDR3 DNA: TGTGCCAGCAGTTTACCCTCCGGGACAGGGGGGAACAATGAGCAGTTCTTC. It yields the protein CASSLPSGTGGNNEQFF. The chain employs TRBV28 and TRBJ2-1; 11 bases fit TRBD1. The J segment lost 5 bases and the V segment lost 2 bases, leaving 8 bases of the junction unmatched. This CDR3 spans 17 amino acids. Germline V gene lookup returns CDR1 MDHEN and CDR2 SYDVKM.

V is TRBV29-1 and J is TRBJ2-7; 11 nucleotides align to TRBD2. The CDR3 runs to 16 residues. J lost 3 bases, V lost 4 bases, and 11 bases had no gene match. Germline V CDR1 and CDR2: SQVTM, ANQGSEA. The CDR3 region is CSVAGSGRARHYEQYF. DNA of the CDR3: TGCAGCGTTGCGGGTAGCGGGAGGGCCCGACACTACGAGCAGTACTTC.

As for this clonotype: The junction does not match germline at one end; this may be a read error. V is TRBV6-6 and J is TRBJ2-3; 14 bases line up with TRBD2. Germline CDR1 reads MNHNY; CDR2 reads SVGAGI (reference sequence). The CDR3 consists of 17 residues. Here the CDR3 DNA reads TGTGCCAGCATTTACCTATCGACTAGCGGGGGGGCAGATACGCAGTATTTT. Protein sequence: CASIYLSTSGGADTQYF.

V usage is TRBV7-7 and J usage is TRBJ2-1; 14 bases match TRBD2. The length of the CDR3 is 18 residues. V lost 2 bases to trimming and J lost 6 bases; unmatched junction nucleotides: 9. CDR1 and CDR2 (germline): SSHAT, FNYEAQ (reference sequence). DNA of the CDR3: TGTGCCAGCAGCTTACGACTAGCGGGAGGGCCGATAGTCAATGAGCAGTTCTTC. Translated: CASSLRLAGGPIVNEQFF.